This TCR beta chain was sequenced for a study of PD-L1 blockade in urothelial cancer. Across the study: In about 2014 therapy began: atezolizumab 1,200 mg intravenously every 3 weeks. It was at 3 weeks (second dose) and 6 weeks after treatment start that blood was analyzed.

CDR3 size: 14 residues. V shed 0 bases and J shed 2 bases, with 8 bases lying between them. Germline CDR1 reads LNHNV; CDR2 reads YYDKDF (reference sequence). Time point of the sample: peripheral blood 6 weeks after treatment start. Each PCR received spiked synthetic TCR analog templates. This table comes from immunoSEQ multiplex PCR, and its TCRdb copy is limited to in-frame clones, with some not included. The repertoire holds tens of thousands of clones, with around nine tenths as singletons. Broader study findings: Tumor-associated blood clones were expanded more by durable-benefit patients at 3 weeks.

As concerns this clone: What it binds is not known.

The sample was PBMCs, taken around atezolizumab (anti-PD-L1) treatment. The V gene is TRBV15, the J gene TRBJ2-7, with D perhaps TRBD2 (6 bases). The TCR comes from a man in his sixties with urothelial cancer. The CDR3 spells CATSREGGTYEQYF. CDR3 bases: TGTGCCACCAGCAGAGAGGGGGGAACCTACGAGCAGTACTTC.